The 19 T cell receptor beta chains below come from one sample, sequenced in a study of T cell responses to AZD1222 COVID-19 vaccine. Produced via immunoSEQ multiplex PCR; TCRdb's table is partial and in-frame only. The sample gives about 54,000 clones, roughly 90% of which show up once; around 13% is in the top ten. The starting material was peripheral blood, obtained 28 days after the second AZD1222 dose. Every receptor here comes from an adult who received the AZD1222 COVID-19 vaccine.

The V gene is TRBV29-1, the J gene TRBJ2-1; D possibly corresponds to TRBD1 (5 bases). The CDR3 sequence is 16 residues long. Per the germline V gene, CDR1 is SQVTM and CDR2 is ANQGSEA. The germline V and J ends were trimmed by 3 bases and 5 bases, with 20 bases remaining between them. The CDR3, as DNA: TGCAGCGTTGAGCCCTCAGGGTTCTTAGGAAACAATGAGCAGTTCTTC. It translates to CSVEPSGFLGNNEQFF.

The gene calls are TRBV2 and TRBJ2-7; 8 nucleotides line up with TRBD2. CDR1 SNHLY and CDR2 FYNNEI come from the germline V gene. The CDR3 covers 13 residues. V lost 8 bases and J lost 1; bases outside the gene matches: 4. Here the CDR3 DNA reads TGTGCCAGCCGAGTAGCGGGGTCCTACGAGCAGTACTTC. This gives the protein CASRVAGSYEQYF. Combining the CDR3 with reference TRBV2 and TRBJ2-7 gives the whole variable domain EPEVTQTPSHQVTQMGQEVILRCVPISNHLYFYWYRQILGQKVEFLVSFYNNEISEKSEIFDDQFSVERPDGSNFTLKIRSTKLEDSAMYFCASRVAGSYEQYFGPGTRLTVT.

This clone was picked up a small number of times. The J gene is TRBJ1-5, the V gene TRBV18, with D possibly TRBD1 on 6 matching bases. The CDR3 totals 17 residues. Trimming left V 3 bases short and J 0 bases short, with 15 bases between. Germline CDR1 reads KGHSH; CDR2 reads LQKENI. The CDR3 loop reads CASSPGNREYSNQPQHF. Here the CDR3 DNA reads TGTGCCAGCTCACCCGGGAACAGGGAATATAGCAATCAGCCCCAGCATTTT.

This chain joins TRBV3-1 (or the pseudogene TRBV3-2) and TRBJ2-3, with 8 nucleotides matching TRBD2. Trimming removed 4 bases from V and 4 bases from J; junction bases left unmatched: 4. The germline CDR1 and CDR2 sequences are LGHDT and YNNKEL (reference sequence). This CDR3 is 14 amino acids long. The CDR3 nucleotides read TGTGCCAGCAGCCCCCGGGAGGGTGCAGATACGCAGTATTTT. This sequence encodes CASSPREGADTQYF.

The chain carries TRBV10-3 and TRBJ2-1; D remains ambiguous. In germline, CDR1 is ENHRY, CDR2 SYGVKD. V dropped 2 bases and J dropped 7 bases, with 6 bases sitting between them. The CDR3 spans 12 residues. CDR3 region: CAISEILNEQFF. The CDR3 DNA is TGTGCCATCAGTGAGATCTTAAATGAGCAGTTCTTC.

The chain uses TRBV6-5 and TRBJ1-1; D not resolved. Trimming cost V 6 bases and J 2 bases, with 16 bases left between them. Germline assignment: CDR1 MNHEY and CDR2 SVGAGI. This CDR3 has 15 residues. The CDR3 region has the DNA TGTGCCAGCAGCCCACGCTACGGGGTTAACACTGAAGCTTTCTTT. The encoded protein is CASSPRYGVNTEAFF.

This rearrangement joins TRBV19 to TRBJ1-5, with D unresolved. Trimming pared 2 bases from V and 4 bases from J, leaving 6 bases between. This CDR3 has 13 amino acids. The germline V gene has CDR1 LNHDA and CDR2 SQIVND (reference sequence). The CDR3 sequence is CASSISYNQPQHF. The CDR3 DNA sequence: TGTGCCAGTAGTATATCCTATAATCAGCCCCAGCATTTT.

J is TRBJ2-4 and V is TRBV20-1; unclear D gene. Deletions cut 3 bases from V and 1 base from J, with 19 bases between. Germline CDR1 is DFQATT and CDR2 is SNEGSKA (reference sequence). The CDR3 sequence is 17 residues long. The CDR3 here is CSASRALGLLAKNIQYF. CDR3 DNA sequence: TGCAGTGCTAGTCGCGCCCTGGGCCTTTTGGCCAAAAACATTCAGTACTTC.

CDR3 sequence (DNA): TGTGCCAGCAGCTTAGTAGGGACAGGACTAAATGAAAAACTGTTTTTT. This encodes CASSLVGTGLNEKLFF. This chain uses TRBV7-2 with TRBJ1-4, with TRBD1 identical over 8 bases. Per germline, CDR1 SGHTA and CDR2 FQGNSA. The V and J ends lost 1 base and 5 bases, in that order; junction bases with no gene match: 6. The CDR3 is 16 residues long.

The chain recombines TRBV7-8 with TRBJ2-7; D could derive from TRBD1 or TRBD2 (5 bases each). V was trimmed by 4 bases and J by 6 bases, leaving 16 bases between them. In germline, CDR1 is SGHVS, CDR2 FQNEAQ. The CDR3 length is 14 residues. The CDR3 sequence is CASSSGTANGEQYF. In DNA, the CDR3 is TGTGCCAGCAGCTCCGGGACCGCTAACGGCGAGCAGTACTTC.

Here the CDR3 DNA reads TGCGCCAGCAGCGCACAACCGGGACCAAACAATGAGCAGTTCTTC. Protein sequence: CASSAQPGPNNEQFF. The chain employs TRBV4-1 and TRBJ2-1; D is perhaps TRBD1 or TRBD2 (5 bases each). This CDR3 has 15 residues. The V end was cut by 5 bases, the J end by 5 bases, with 16 bases between. Germline values: CDR1 MGHRA, CDR2 YSYEKL.

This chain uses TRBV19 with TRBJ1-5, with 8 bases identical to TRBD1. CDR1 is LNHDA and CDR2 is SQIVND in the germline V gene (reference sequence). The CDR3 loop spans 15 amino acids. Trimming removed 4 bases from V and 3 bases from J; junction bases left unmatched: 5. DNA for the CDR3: TGTGCCAGTAGTACGGGACAGGCCTACAATCAGCCCCAGCATTTT. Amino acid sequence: CASSTGQAYNQPQHF.

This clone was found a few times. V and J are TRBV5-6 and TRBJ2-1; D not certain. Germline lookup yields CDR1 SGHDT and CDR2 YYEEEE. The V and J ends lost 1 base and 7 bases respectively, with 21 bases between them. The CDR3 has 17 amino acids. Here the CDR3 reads CASSLRAIVVGFNEQFF. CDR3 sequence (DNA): TGTGCCAGCAGCTTGAGGGCAATAGTAGTTGGGTTTAATGAGCAGTTCTTC.

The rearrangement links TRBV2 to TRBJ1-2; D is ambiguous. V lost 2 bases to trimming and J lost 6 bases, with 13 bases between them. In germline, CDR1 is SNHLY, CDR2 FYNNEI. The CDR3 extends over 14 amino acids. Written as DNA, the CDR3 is TGTGCCAGCAGTGAATTAGCAAGGAGGGATGGCTACACCTTC. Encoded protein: CASSELARRDGYTF.

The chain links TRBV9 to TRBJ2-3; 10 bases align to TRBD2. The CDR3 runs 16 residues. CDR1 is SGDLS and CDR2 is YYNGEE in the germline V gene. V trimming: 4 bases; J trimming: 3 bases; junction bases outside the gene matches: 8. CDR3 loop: CASSYEAGGPTDTQYF. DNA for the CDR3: TGTGCCAGCAGCTACGAAGCGGGAGGGCCGACAGATACGCAGTATTTT.

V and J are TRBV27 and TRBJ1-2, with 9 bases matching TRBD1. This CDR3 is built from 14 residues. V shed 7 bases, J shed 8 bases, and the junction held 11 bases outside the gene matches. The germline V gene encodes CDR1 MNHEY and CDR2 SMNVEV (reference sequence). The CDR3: CASTSGQGSQGYTF. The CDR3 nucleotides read TGTGCCAGCACCTCGGGACAGGGAAGCCAGGGCTACACCTTC.

The CDR3 protein is CASSPRAGGKWSSTDTQYF. CDR3 in DNA: TGTGCCAGCAGCCCTAGAGCAGGCGGGAAGTGGTCTAGCACAGATACGCAGTATTTT. The chain carries TRBV4-2 and TRBJ2-3; possible D gene TRBD2, 6 bases. Trimming left V 4 bases short and J 0 bases short, with 23 bases between. The germline gives CDR1 LGHNA, CDR2 YNFKEQ. The CDR3 consists of 19 residues.

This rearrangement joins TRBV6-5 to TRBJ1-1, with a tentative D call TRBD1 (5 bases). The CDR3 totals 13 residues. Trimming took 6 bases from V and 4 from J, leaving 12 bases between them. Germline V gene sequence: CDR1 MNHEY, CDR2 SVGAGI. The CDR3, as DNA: TGTGCCAGCAGGCGGGACGGAGGCACTGAAGCTTTCTTT. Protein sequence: CASRRDGGTEAFF.

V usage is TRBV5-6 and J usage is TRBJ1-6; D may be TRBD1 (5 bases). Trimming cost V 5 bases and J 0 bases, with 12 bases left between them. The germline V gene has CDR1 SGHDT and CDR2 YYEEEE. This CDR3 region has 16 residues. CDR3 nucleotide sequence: TGTGCCAGCAGTGGGGGTGTGGGCTCCTATAATTCACCCCTCCACTTT. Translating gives CASSGGVGSYNSPLHF. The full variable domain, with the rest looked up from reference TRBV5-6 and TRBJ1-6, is DAGVTQSPTHLIKTRGQQVTLRCSPKSGHDTVSWYQQALGQGPQFIFQYYEEEERQRGNFPDRFSGHQFPNYSSELNVNALLLGDSALYLCASSGGVGSYNSPLHFGNGTRLTVT.